The clone carrying this T cell receptor beta chain was found a few times. Antigen unknown. After removal of 5 bases from V and 0 bases from J, the junction contained 6 bases not matched to a gene. Germline V gives CDR1 SNHLY, CDR2 FYNNEI. CDR3 size: 15 residues. The data originate from a study of cytomegalovirus exposure and HLA in healthy donors. Data came from immunoSEQ multiplex PCR; TCRdb stores just in-frame clones and leaves some out. The repertoire consists of 130,000 or so clones, with about 87% occurring once and the leading ten covering 5.5% to 7%. Findings and caveats of the study: Subsequent analysis showed first-cohort TCR clusters tending to co-occur in about 110 validation repertoires.

Sequenced sample: PBMCs. The sequence came from a woman aged 25 to 39 in good health and CMV-seropositive. The V call is TRBV2, the J call TRBJ2-7, with 8 bases lining up with TRBD1. The CDR3 nucleotides are TGTGCCAGCAGTACCGGACAGGGCTACTCCTACGAGCAGTACTTC. It is translated as CASSTGQGYSYEQYF.